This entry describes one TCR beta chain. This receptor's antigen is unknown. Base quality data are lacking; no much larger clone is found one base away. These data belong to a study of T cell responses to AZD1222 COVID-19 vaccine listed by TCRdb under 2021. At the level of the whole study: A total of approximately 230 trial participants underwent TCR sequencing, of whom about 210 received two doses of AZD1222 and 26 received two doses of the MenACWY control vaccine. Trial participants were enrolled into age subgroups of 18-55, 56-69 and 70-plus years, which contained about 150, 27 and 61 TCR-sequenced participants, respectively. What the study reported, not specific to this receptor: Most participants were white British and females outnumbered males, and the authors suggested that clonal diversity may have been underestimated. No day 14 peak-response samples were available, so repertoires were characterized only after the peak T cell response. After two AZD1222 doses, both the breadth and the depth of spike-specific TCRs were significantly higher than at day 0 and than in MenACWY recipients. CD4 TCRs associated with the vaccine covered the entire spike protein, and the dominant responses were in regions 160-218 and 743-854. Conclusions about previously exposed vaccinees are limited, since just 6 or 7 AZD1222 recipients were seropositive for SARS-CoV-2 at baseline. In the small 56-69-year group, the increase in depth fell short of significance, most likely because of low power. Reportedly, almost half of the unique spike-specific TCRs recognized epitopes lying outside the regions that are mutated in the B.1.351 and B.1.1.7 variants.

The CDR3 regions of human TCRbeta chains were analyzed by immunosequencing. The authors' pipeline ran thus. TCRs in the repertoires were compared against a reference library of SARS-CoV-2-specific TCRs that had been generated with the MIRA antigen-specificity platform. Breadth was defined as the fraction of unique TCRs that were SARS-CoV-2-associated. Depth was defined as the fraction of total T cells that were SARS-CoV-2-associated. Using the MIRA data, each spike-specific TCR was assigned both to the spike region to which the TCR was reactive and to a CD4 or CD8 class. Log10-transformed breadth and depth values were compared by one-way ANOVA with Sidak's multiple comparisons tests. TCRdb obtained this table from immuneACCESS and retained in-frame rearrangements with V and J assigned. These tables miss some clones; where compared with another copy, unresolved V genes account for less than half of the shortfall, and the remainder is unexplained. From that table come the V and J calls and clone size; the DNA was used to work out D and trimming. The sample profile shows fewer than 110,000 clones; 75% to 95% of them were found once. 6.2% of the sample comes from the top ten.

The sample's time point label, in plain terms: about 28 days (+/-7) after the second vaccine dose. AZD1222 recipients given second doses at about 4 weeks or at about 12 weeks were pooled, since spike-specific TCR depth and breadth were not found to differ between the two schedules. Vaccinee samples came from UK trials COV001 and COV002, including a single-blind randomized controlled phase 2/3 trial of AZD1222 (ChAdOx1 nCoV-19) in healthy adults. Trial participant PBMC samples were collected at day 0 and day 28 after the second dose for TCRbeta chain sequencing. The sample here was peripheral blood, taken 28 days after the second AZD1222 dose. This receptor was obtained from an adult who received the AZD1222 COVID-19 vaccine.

The DNA reads TGTGCCAGCAGAGCCGCAAAGCTACAGGCGCAGCCCCAGCATTTT. Translated, this is CASRAAKLQAQPQHF. The chain is assembled from TRBV6-5 and TRBJ1-5, and the D gene may be TRBD1, 5 bases matching. CDR3 length: 15 amino acids, cysteine to phenylalanine. The CDR3 DNA has 45 bases and is translated from base 1. As encoded in the germline V gene, CDR1 is MNHEY while CDR2 is SVGAGI. V is reduced by 6 bases and J by 7 bases, leaving a spacing of 19 bases between them.